The rows below give T cell receptor beta chains drawn from one sample of a study of Graves' ophthalmopathy and Graves' hyperthyroidism. TCRdb independently ran MiXCR on the multiplex PCR reads; one entry per CDR3 protein. The sample lists under 200,000 distinct CDR3 sequences; approximately 38% were seen once. The sequenced sample was peripheral blood. These receptors all come from a woman between 35 and 50 years old with Graves' ophthalmopathy. Both conserved end residues are part of each CDR3. A D gene is named only where the DNA matches it firmly. Only part of the rows carry a size: once, few, many, or a class if the clone is expanded.

>TRBJ2-4|many|NA|12|TRBV11-2
TGTGCCAGCAGCTTGGGACAAGTCATTCAGTACTTC
CASSLGQVIQYF
>TRBJ2-5|few|TRBD1|15|TRBV6-1
TGTGCCAGCAGTCGCACCCAGGGGGTCCAAGAGACCCAGTACTTC
CASSRTQGVQETQYF
>TRBJ1-6|many|NA|15|TRBV12-3/TRBV12-4
TGTGCCAGCAGTTTACCGGGTTCGGGGAATTCACCCCTCCACTTT
CASSLPGSGNSPLHF
>TRBJ2-2|many|NA|16|TRBV12-3/TRBV12-4
TGTGCCAGCAGTTTCGTCCGGGGGCTTAGCACCGGGGAGCTGTTTTTT
CASSFVRGLSTGELFF
>TRBJ1-1|many|NA|16|TRBV5-5
TGTGCCAGCAGCTTGTTTTTAAGGGTAGAGAATACTGAAGCTTTCTTT
CASSLFLRVENTEAFF
>TRBJ1-3|many|NA|14|TRBV6-5
TGTGCCAGCAGTTACGGCAGGGCTGGAAACACCATATATTTT
CASSYGRAGNTIYF
>TRBJ1-2|many|NA|16|TRBV12-3/TRBV12-4
TGTGCCAGCAGCGCACGCGTAGTGTCTCGGCCCTATGGCTACACCTTC
CASSARVVSRPYGYTF
>TRBJ1-2|many|NA|14|TRBV6-2/TRBV6-3
TGTGCCAGCAGCTACCCTGGACGTCTAAATGGCTACACCTTC
CASSYPGRLNGYTF
>TRBJ1-2|many|NA|16|TRBV18
TGTGCCAGCTCACCAAGCCTTGGCGGCAGGGATCATGGCTACACCTTC
CASSPSLGGRDHGYTF
>TRBJ1-2|many|TRBD1|15|TRBV3-1
TGTGCCAGCAGCCAAGGATATGGGACAGCCTATGGCTACACCTTC
CASSQGYGTAYGYTF
>TRBJ1-6|NA|NA|12|TRBV6-1
TGTGCCACCAGGGATGGCAATTCACCCCTCCACTTT
CATRDGNSPLHF
>TRBJ1-2|NA|NA|19|TRBV29-1
TGCAGCGTTGAAGGTCTGAAGGACAGCAGGGGACGAGCTAACTATGGCTACACCTTC
CSVEGLKDSRGRANYGYTF
>TRBJ2-7|many|NA|15|TRBV6-1
TGTGCCAGCAGTGATTCCGGGACATTCGCCTACGAGCAGTACTTC
CASSDSGTFAYEQYF
>TRBJ1-2|many|TRBD1|14|TRBV9
TGTGCCAGCAGCTCAGGACAGGGACACTATGGCTACACCTTC
CASSSGQGHYGYTF
>TRBJ1-1|many|NA|13|TRBV7-9
TGTGCCAGCAGCCCAGAAGGGTATACTGAAGCTTTCTTT
CASSPEGYTEAFF
>TRBJ2-7|once|TRBD2|16|TRBV4-1
TGCGCCAGCAGCCAAGACAGCGGGGTGACTTCCTACGAGCAGTACTTC
CASSQDSGVTSYEQYF
>TRBJ2-4|NA|NA|14|TRBV7-2
TGTGCCAGCAGCCCCGGGACGGGCCGGGTGGATCAGTACTTC
CASSPGTGRVDQYF
>TRBJ1-2|once|NA|12|TRBV10-3
TGTGCCATCAGTGAGATTATCTATGGCTACACCTTC
CAISEIIYGYTF
>TRBJ2-7|many|TRBD2|16|TRBV6-1
TGTGCCAGCAGTGAATGGACTAGCGGGGGGTACTACGAGCAGTACTTC
CASSEWTSGGYYEQYF
>TRBJ2-7|many|TRBD1|14|TRBV4-2
TGTGCCAGCAGCCCAGGACAGGGAGCCTACGAGCAGTACTTC
CASSPGQGAYEQYF
>TRBJ2-7|many|NA|14|TRBV5-1
TGCGCCAGCAGCCTGGGACGGATCTCCTACGAGCAGTACTTC
CASSLGRISYEQYF
>TRBJ2-7|many|NA|14|TRBV14
TGTGCCAGCAGCCAAGAGATGGTAATGGGGGAGCAGTACTTC
CASSQEMVMGEQYF
>TRBJ2-5|many|NA|13|TRBV13
TGTGCCAGCAGCTGGGACCGAGAAGAGACCCAGTACTTC
CASSWDREETQYF
>TRBJ2-4|many|NA|13|TRBV11-1
TGTGCCAGCAGCCCGGCCTGGGAAAACATTCAGTACTTC
CASSPAWENIQYF